These T cell receptor beta chains were read from a single sample in a study of PD-1 blockade in classical Hodgkin lymphoma. Profiling relied on immunoSEQ multiplex PCR, and the TCRdb table lists in-frame clones only, not all of them. Among over 10,000 clones listed, around 75% were seen once. Sequencing used peripheral blood mononuclear cells (PBMCs), obtained at baseline. Receptors were obtained from a human donor with classical Hodgkin lymphoma. CDR3s include the opening cysteine and the closing phenylalanine or tryptophan. D genes are given only for firm matches. Clone size is given for some rows only: seen once, a few or many times, or a class if the clone is expanded.

clone_size j_call d_call v_call cdr3_aa cdr3_nt
- TRBJ2-1 TRBD2 TRBV6-4 CASSDSSGSYNEQFF TGTGCCAGCAGTGACTCTAGCGGGAGTTACAATGAGCAGTTCTTC
- TRBJ1-2 TRBD1 TRBV19 CASRIPGTGNYGYTF TGTGCCAGTAGGATACCCGGGACAGGGAATTATGGCTACACCTTC
- TRBJ2-4 - TRBV20-1 CSASNQYF TGCAGTGCTAGTAATCAGTACTTC
- TRBJ2-7 TRBD2 TRBV6-5 CASSYFLGGRVYEQYF TGTGCCAGCAGTTACTTTCTTGGCGGGAGGGTCTACGAGCAGTACTTC
- TRBJ1-3 - TRBV5-1 CASSLVGGNTIYF TGCGCCAGCAGCTTGGTGGGTGGAAACACCATATATTTT
- TRBJ2-1 TRBD2 TRBV28 CASSSLYGRATEQFF TGTGCCAGCAGTTCCCTTTACGGGAGGGCCACTGAGCAGTTCTTC
- TRBJ2-1 TRBD1 TRBV18 CASSPRHRGTGFGNEQFF TGTGCCAGCTCACCGAGGCACAGGGGGACGGGATTCGGAAATGAGCAGTTCTTC
- TRBJ2-7 - TRBV6-1 CASRRGQSYEQYF TGTGCCAGCAGGCGGGGGCAATCCTACGAGCAGTACTTC
- TRBJ1-1 TRBD1 TRBV9 CASSGKGQGGTEAFF TGTGCCAGCAGTGGAAAGGGACAGGGAGGCACTGAAGCTTTCTTT
- TRBJ2-1 TRBD2 TRBV18 CASSQSGSPSNEQFF TGTGCCAGCTCACAAAGCGGGAGCCCCTCCAATGAGCAGTTCTTC
- TRBJ2-2 - TRBV5-4 CASSWGDGTGELFF TGTGCCAGCAGCTGGGGGGATGGCACCGGGGAGCTGTTTTTT
- TRBJ2-1 - TRBV7-8 CASGGNEQFF TGTGCCAGCGGCGGGAATGAGCAGTTCTTC
- TRBJ2-3 - TRBV7-9 CASSRDLYSTDTQYF TGTGCCAGCAGCCGGGACTTATATAGCACAGATACGCAGTATTTT
- TRBJ2-1 - TRBV19 CASSPLATRNEQFF TGTGCCAGTAGTCCCCTAGCGACAAGGAATGAGCAGTTCTTC
- TRBJ2-3 - TRBV28 CASSYPDTQYF TGTGCCAGCAGTTACCCAGATACGCAGTATTTT
- TRBJ1-2 - TRBV7-2 CASSQSTHGYTF TGTGCCAGCAGCCAGAGCACCCATGGCTACACCTTC
few TRBJ2-3 TRBD2 TRBV30 CAWSNMGLAGTDTQYF TGTGCCTGGAGTAACATGGGGCTAGCGGGGACAGATACGCAGTATTTT
- TRBJ1-1 TRBD1 TRBV7-2 CASSPWTGGATEAFF TGTGCCAGCAGCCCGTGGACAGGGGGCGCAACCGAAGCTTTCTTT
- TRBJ1-5 - TRBV18 CASSPEWNQPQHF TGTGCCAGCTCACCGGAATGGAATCAGCCCCAGCATTTT
- TRBJ1-4 - TRBV20-1 CSARDREKLFF TGCAGTGCTAGAGATCGGGAAAAACTGTTTTTT
medium-sized TRBJ1-1 - TRBV5-8 CASSGGPYDTEAFF TGTGCCAGCAGCGGGGGACCTTACGACACTGAAGCTTTCTTT
- TRBJ2-2 - TRBV5-6 CASSLVGRNTGELFF TGTGCCAGCAGCTTGGTCGGGAGGAACACCGGGGAGCTGTTTTTT
- TRBJ2-2 TRBD1 TRBV7-9 CGQGSTGELFF TGCGGACAGGGTTCCACCGGGGAGCTGTTTTTT
- TRBJ2-3 TRBD2 TRBV5-1 CASSLVSGSPDTQYF TGCGCCAGCAGCTTGGTTAGCGGGAGCCCTGATACGCAGTATTTT
- TRBJ2-7 - TRBV19 CASSRGMTSYEQYF TGTGCCAGTAGCCGAGGAATGACCTCCTACGAGCAGTACTTC
- TRBJ1-5 TRBD1 TRBV28 CASSFLDRAHHF TGTGCCAGCAGTTTCCTGGACAGGGCCCACCATTTT
- TRBJ2-7 TRBD1 TRBV14 CASSHWDSAYEQYF TGTGCCAGCAGCCACTGGGACAGCGCCTACGAGCAGTACTTC
few TRBJ1-1 TRBD1 TRBV27 CASSAGQGAPEAFF TGTGCCAGCAGCGCGGGACAGGGGGCTCCTGAAGCTTTCTTT
- TRBJ1-2 - TRBV6-4 CASRSGQGQYGYTF TGTGCCAGCAGAAGTGGCCAGGGACAATATGGCTACACCTTC